The present TCR beta chain was sequenced within a study of response to subunit inactivated influenza vaccine. This clonotype was seen a handful of times. Trimming left V 0 bases short and J 5 bases short, with 8 bases between. CDR1 SGHTA and CDR2 FQGNSA come from the germline V gene. This CDR3 has 13 residues. One entry per CDR3 protein results from TCRdb running MiXCR on the RT-PCR reads. Of about half a million distinct CDR3 sequences detected, less than 10% appear once; the ten largest clones hold over 10%. This sequence was found in a man in his fifties or sixties who received an inactivated influenza vaccine. Specimen: PBMCs from blood, collected less than 25 months after vaccination. The rearrangement links TRBV7-2 to TRBJ2-7; TRBD1 might be the D (5 bases). Here the CDR3 reads CASSLARQNEQYF. DNA for the CDR3: TGTGCCAGCAGCTTAGCAAGACAGAACGAGCAGTACTTC.